Below, 20 T cell receptor beta chains from the same sample are listed, as sequenced in a study of T cell responses to AZD1222 COVID-19 vaccine. Clones were sequenced by immunoSEQ multiplex PCR, and TCRdb holds only the in-frame ones, with some missing. The sample lists 150,000 to 180,000 clones, roughly 90% occurring once. The sequencing used peripheral blood, collected on day 0 of AZD1222 vaccination. These receptors were obtained from an adult in good health.

The V call is TRBV19, the J call TRBJ1-3, with no clear D. CDR1 is LNHDA and CDR2 is SQIVND in the germline V gene (reference sequence). The V end lost 4 bases, the J end lost 2 bases, and 18 bases lay between the germline ends. The CDR3 has 17 residues. This CDR3 is CASSKPTKSGTGNTIYF. CDR3 bases: TGTGCCAGTAGTAAACCCACGAAGTCCGGGACTGGAAACACCATATATTTT.

This chain uses TRBV2 with TRBJ2-5; 9 bases line up with TRBD2. Trimming at V came to 7 bases and at J to 1 base, leaving 7 bases not matched to a gene. The CDR3 totals 15 residues. From germline, CDR1 is SNHLY and CDR2 FYNNEI. This CDR3 is CASKREAGGQETQYF. Written as DNA, the CDR3 is TGTGCCAGCAAAAGGGAAGCGGGGGGCCAAGAGACCCAGTACTTC.

The rearrangement links TRBV7-3 to TRBJ2-2; D might be TRBD1 or TRBD2, each matching 6 bases. The CDR3 contains 17 residues. The V end lost 5 bases, the J end lost 1 base, and 17 bases lay between the germline ends. In germline, CDR1 is SGHTA, CDR2 FQGTGA. The CDR3 loop is CASSKGAGHLNTGELFF. The CDR3 nucleotides are TGTGCCAGCAGCAAAGGGGCGGGACATCTGAACACCGGGGAGCTGTTTTTT.

The rearrangement uses TRBV18 and TRBJ2-2; 10 positions match TRBD1. V gave up 4 bases and J gave up 6 bases; unmatched junction bases: 17. CDR1 KGHSH and CDR2 LQKENI come from the germline V gene. The CDR3 totals 19 residues. The CDR3 region is CASSLLDRGPANSAGELFF. CDR3 in DNA: TGTGCCAGCTCACTTCTCGACAGGGGGCCCGCCAATAGCGCCGGGGAGCTGTTTTTT.

The CDR3, as DNA: TGTGCCAGCAGCCAGGGACCGGATACGCAGTATTTT. Residues: CASSQGPDTQYF. The J gene is TRBJ2-3, the V gene TRBV3-1 (or the pseudogene TRBV3-2); D is perhaps TRBD1 or TRBD2 (5 bases each). The germline V and J ends were trimmed by 3 bases and 6 bases, with 7 bases remaining between them. Per germline, CDR1 LGHDT and CDR2 YNNKEL (reference sequence). CDR3 size: 12 residues.

This chain joins TRBV28 and TRBJ2-5; D perhaps matches TRBD1 (5 bases). The CDR3 totals 12 residues. In germline, CDR1 is MDHEN, CDR2 SYDVKM. The germline V and J ends were trimmed by 7 bases and 2 bases, with 8 bases remaining between them. CDR3 region: CASTGNQETQYF. CDR3 sequence (DNA): TGTGCCAGCACAGGGAATCAAGAGACCCAGTACTTC.

This rearrangement joins TRBV2 to TRBJ2-5; 8 positions match TRBD2. V dropped 5 bases and J dropped 1; count of bases not matched to a gene: 0. Germline V gene lookup returns CDR1 SNHLY and CDR2 FYNNEI. The CDR3 spans 13 residues. The CDR3 nucleotides read TGTGCCAGCAGTCGGGGGGGCCAAGAGACCCAGTACTTC. The encoded protein is CASSRGGQETQYF.

The CDR3 nucleotides read TGTGCCAGTAGTATCGAGACTAGCGGAAGCAATGAGCAGTTCTTC. This translates into CASSIETSGSNEQFF. The rearrangement joins TRBV19 to TRBJ2-1, with TRBD2 matching over 9 bases. This CDR3 is built from 15 residues. V lost 3 bases to trimming and J lost 6 bases; unmatched junction nucleotides: 6. Germline CDR1 and CDR2: LNHDA and SQIVND (reference sequence).

CDR3 protein: CATSRAYIIAADTQYF. CDR3 sequence (DNA): TGTGCCACCAGCAGAGCCTACATCATCGCCGCAGATACGCAGTATTTT. The gene calls are TRBV15 and TRBJ2-3; unclear D gene. V was cut by 1 base and J by 4 bases, with 15 bases left in between. Germline V gene sequence: CDR1 LNHNV, CDR2 YYDKDF (reference sequence). CDR3 length: 16 residues.

The chain carries TRBV14 and TRBJ2-6, with 11 bases that match TRBD1. The germline V gene encodes CDR1 SGHDN and CDR2 FVKESK. The CDR3 totals 21 residues. The V and J ends lost 0 bases and 4 bases, in that order; junction bases with no gene match: 14. CDR3 sequence: CASSQDPIGTGGPLGANVLTF. In DNA form, the CDR3 reads TGTGCCAGCAGCCAAGATCCAATCGGGACAGGGGGTCCCCTCGGGGCCAACGTCCTGACTTTC. The full variable domain, rest sourced from reference TRBV14 and TRBJ2-6, is EAGVTQFPSHSVIEKGQTVTLRCDPISGHDNLYWYRRVMGKEIKFLLHFVKESKQDESGMPNNRFLAERTGGTYSTLKVQPAELEDSGVYFCASSQDPIGTGGPLGANVLTFGAGSRLTVL.

The chain carries TRBV10-1 and TRBJ1-2; 8 bases line up with TRBD1. Germline V gene lookup returns CDR1 WNHNN and CDR2 SYGVQD (reference sequence). The V and J ends lost 9 bases and 1 base, in that order; junction bases with no gene match: 7. This CDR3 is built from 14 residues. CDR3 in DNA: TGCGCCAGTAAACCGGGACAGGATAACTATGGCTACACCTTC. It is translated as CASKPGQDNYGYTF.

Only one count was recorded for this clone. The genes are TRBV5-1 and TRBJ1-5, with D hard to call. V lost 2 bases, J lost 5 bases, and 14 bases lay in between. The CDR3 runs to 15 residues. Germline loops: CDR1 SGHRS, CDR2 YFSETQ. This chain's CDR3 is CASSFTPGFDQPQHF. The CDR3 region has the DNA TGCGCCAGCAGCTTTACCCCGGGGTTCGATCAGCCCCAGCATTTT.

The chain carries TRBV14 and TRBJ1-2, with D hard to call. The CDR3 is 14 residues long. Deletions cut 0 bases from V and 5 bases from J, with 10 bases between. The germline gives CDR1 SGHDN, CDR2 FVKESK. As DNA, the CDR3 is TGTGCCAGCAGCCAAGATAGATTCCGATATGGCTACACCTTC. Encoded protein: CASSQDRFRYGYTF.

This chain links TRBV6-5 with TRBJ2-7, with 7 bases matching TRBD2. The CDR3 totals 15 residues. The V gene's germline CDR1 is MNHEY and CDR2 SVGAGI. V was clipped by 7 bases and J by 1 base; unmatched bases: 10. The CDR3 bases are TGTGCCAGCACCCCCGGGACTACTTCTTCCTACGAGCAGTACTTC. Translated, it gives CASTPGTTSSYEQYF.

This chain joins TRBV27 and TRBJ2-7; 7 nucleotides align to TRBD1. The V and J ends lost 2 bases and 3 bases, in that order; junction bases with no gene match: 4. The CDR3 extends over 14 amino acids. Germline V lookup: CDR1 MNHEY, CDR2 SMNVEV (reference sequence). The CDR3 nucleotides are TGTGCCAGCAGTTTAAAGGGGGCCTACTACGAGCAGTACTTC. This codes for CASSLKGAYYEQYF.

The chain carries TRBV9 and TRBJ2-2, with D possibly being TRBD2 (6 bases). This CDR3 has 15 amino acids. V gave up 0 bases and J gave up 2 bases, with 8 bases separating them. CDR1 SGDLS and CDR2 YYNGEE come from the germline V gene. The CDR3: CASSVEGLNTGELFF. The CDR3 DNA follows: TGTGCCAGCAGCGTAGAAGGACTAAACACCGGGGAGCTGTTTTTT.

The chain couples TRBV12-3 or TRBV12-4 to TRBJ1-2; TRBD1 matches 8 bases. The CDR3 extends over 12 amino acids. Losses at the gene ends were 3 bases for V and 12 bases for J; bases not matched to a gene: 6. The CDR3 protein is CASSFSRGHHTF. DNA of the CDR3: TGTGCCAGCAGTTTCTCCAGGGGGCACCACACCTTC.

The chain links TRBV5-1 to TRBJ1-2, with D tentatively TRBD1 (5 bases). The CDR3 consists of 12 residues. The ends were cut back, 6 bases at V and 3 bases at J, with 9 bases in the middle. The germline CDR1 and CDR2 sequences are SGHRS and YFSETQ. The CDR3 sequence is CASTGGDYGYTF. The CDR3 DNA sequence: TGCGCCAGCACCGGGGGGGACTATGGCTACACCTTC.

The chain recombines TRBV3-1 (or the pseudogene TRBV3-2) with TRBJ1-1; D unclear. The CDR3 extends over 13 amino acids. CDR1 and CDR2 (germline): LGHDT, YNNKEL (reference sequence). The germline V and J ends were trimmed by 1 base and 4 bases, with 7 bases remaining between them. CDR3 nucleotide sequence: TGTGCCAGCAGCCAAGGGTTGGGCACTGAAGCTTTCTTT. This gives the protein CASSQGLGTEAFF.

The V gene is TRBV7-2, the J gene TRBJ2-2; no clear D. There are 12 residues in the CDR3. The V and J ends lost 5 bases and 8 bases respectively, with 9 bases between them. Germline lookup yields CDR1 SGHTA and CDR2 FQGNSA. This chain's CDR3 is CASSPHEGELFF. Here the CDR3 DNA reads TGTGCCAGCAGCCCACATGAGGGGGAGCTGTTTTTT. Full variable domain (remainder filled in from reference TRBV7-2 and TRBJ2-2): GAGVSQSPSNKVTEKGKDVELRCDPISGHTALYWYRQSLGQGLEFLIYFQGNSAPDKSGLPSDRFSAERTGGSVSTLTIQRTQQEDSAVYLCASSPHEGELFFGEGSRLTVL.